These T cell receptor beta chains were read from a single sample in a study of human T cells and chemical hapten exposure. Via MiXCR, TCRdb re-called the RACE reads, giving one row per CDR3 protein. The sample includes approximately 260,000 distinct CDR3 sequences, about 9.4% seen only once; the top ten take about 2.1%. The sample consisted of whole blood, taken in connection with sensitization to the hapten diphenylcyclopropenone (DPC). The receptors were sampled from a woman between 40 and 55 years old with alopecia areata. Some clones in this sample may be carry-over from other donors' samples. CDR3s include the opening cysteine and the closing phenylalanine or tryptophan. The D gene is left open where the match is weak. The listing skips clone size in some rows; elsewhere it reads once, few, many or a size class.

.	.	TRBJ2-4	TRBV18	TGTGCCAGCTCACCGCAACAGGGTTGGGGTTTGACCAAAAACATTCAGTACTTC	CASSPQQGWGLTKNIQYF
.	few	TRBJ2-7	TRBV29-1	TGCAGCGTTGAAGTCTCCGGGGACGAGCAGTACTTC	CSVEVSGDEQYF
TRBD1	few	TRBJ2-7	TRBV6-5	TGTGCCAGCAGTTACTCATGGACAGGAGACTCCTACGAGCAGTACTTC	CASSYSWTGDSYEQYF
.	many	TRBJ1-6	TRBV27	TGTGCCAGCATGGGAATCGGACGGAGTAATTCACCCCTCCACTTT	CASMGIGRSNSPLHF
TRBD1	few	TRBJ1-1	TRBV5-5	TGTGCCAGCAGCCCCACGGACAGGGGCGGTGGGGGTACTGAAGCTTTCTTT	CASSPTDRGGGGTEAFF
.	many	TRBJ2-7	TRBV4-2	TGTGCCAGCAGCCTCGGCTCGGGCGGTACCTACGAGCAGTACTTC	CASSLGSGGTYEQYF
.	.	TRBJ2-4	TRBV18	TGTGCCAGCTCACCACAGGCGGAACTAGCCAAAAACATTCAGTACTTC	CASSPQAELAKNIQYF
.	few	TRBJ2-7	TRBV20-1	TGCAGTGCTAGTTTGTCATCGCTGGCGTACGAGCAGTACTTC	CSASLSSLAYEQYF
.	.	TRBJ2-7	TRBV7-7	TGTGCTAGCAGCTCTGCCACGGGTTCGGCCGAGCAGTACTTC	CASSSATGSAEQYF
.	many	TRBJ2-3	TRBV27	TGTGCCAGCAGTTTGGGCAGGGGGAGGGCAGATACGCAGTATTTT	CASSLGRGRADTQYF
TRBD2	many	TRBJ2-3	TRBV29-1	TGCAGCGTTGTAAGGACTAGCGGAACAGATACGCAGTATTTT	CSVVRTSGTDTQYF
TRBD1	few	TRBJ1-6	TRBV20-1	TGCAGTGCCCCGGGACAGGATAATTCACCCCTCCACTTT	CSAPGQDNSPLHF
.	.	TRBJ2-2	TRBV3-1	TGTGCCAGCAGCCAAGTAGGCAGCGGGGAGCTGTTTTTT	CASSQVGSGELFF
TRBD1	.	TRBJ1-6	TRBV5-1	TGCGCCAGCACCTCGGACAGGGAGAATTCACCCCTCCACTTT	CASTSDRENSPLHF
.	many	TRBJ2-3	TRBV29-1	TGCAGCGTTGGTTCTCGGAGTAGCACAGATACGCAGTATTTT	CSVGSRSSTDTQYF
.	few	TRBJ1-4	TRBV7-2	TGTGCCAGCAGCCCGCGATGGGGGACAAAGGTCCAACTGTTTTTT	CASSPRWGTKVQLFF
TRBD2	.	TRBJ2-5	TRBV7-9	TGTGCCAGCGGACTAGCGGGAGACCAAGAGACCCAGTACTTC	CASGLAGDQETQYF